This entry describes one TCR beta chain. Its antigen is as yet unknown. The data were obtained in a study of T cell repertoires in ileal Crohn's disease. Background on the study: About half of patients got postoperative therapy: 11 thiopurines, roughly 19 anti-TNF. Study results and caveats: Active smokers at surgery had more clonal expansions than non-smokers. Clonality above 26.8% at surgery always came with endoscopic recurrence.

Some clones are missing from TCRdb's copy, which holds only in-frame ones; the method was immunoSEQ multiplex PCR. The sample lists tens of thousands of clones, about 81% occurring once. V gave up 4 bases and J gave up 0 bases, with 13 bases separating them. The length of the CDR3 is 15 residues. CDR1 and CDR2 from the germline V gene are SGHDT and YYEEEE. The TCR sequence derives from an adult with Crohn's disease. J is TRBJ1-1 and V is TRBV5-6, with D unclear. The specimen sequenced was ileal tissue. The CDR3 loop is CASSPRPDLNTEAFF. As DNA, the CDR3 is TGTGCCAGCAGCCCGCGTCCCGACTTGAACACTGAAGCTTTCTTT.